This T cell receptor beta chain was sequenced in a study of Ad26.COV2.S vaccination and SARS-CoV-2 variants. About the research overall: The COV1001 Ad26.COV2.S trial arm included the donor. Study results and limitations: The study found similar non-spike TCR breadth in vaccine and placebo recipients.

The CDR3 consists of 15 residues. Deletions cut 0 bases from V and 6 bases from J, with 9 bases between. CDR1 and CDR2 from the germline V gene are MGHRA and YSYEKL. The method was immunoSEQ multiplex PCR; TCRdb's version includes in-frame clones alone and lacks a portion of them. The sample includes some 250,000 clones, roughly 90% of them seen just once. Documented treatment: around 19 received Ad26.COV2.S at low or high dose, single or two shots; about 5 received placebo; per-sample allocation not given. Sampling was done on day 63 after the first vaccine or placebo injection. This clone was seen just once. As yet, its antigen is unknown.

Sequencing was performed on peripheral blood, taken in a trial of Ad26.COV2.S vaccine versus placebo. The J gene is TRBJ1-6, the V gene TRBV4-1; no definite D call. The sequence derives from a person aged 18-65 years who received the Ad26.COV2.S COVID-19 vaccine or a placebo. CDR3 nucleotides: TGCGCCAGCAGCCAAGACGGCCACGTTAATTCACCCCTCCACTTT. It yields the protein CASSQDGHVNSPLHF.